These 21 T cell receptor beta chains were all obtained from the same sample, sequenced in a study of shared clonotypes between healthy human individuals. Here immunoSEQ multiplex PCR was the method, and the copy in TCRdb shows in-frame clones only, minus some. This table holds roughly 1,600,000 clones, approximately 98.5% found once. The specimen was naive CD4+ T cells sorted from blood. The subset: CD45RA+ positively selected. The receptors were gathered from a man aged 25-40 years in good health.

The V and J genes are TRBV11-2 and TRBJ2-2; perhaps TRBD2 as D (6 bases). CDR1 is SGHAT, CDR2 FQNNGV, per germline. Trimming shortened V by 1 base and J by 6 bases, and 12 bases separated the two germline ends. The CDR3 spans 15 residues. CDR3 sequence: CASSLGLLAPGELFF. The CDR3 nucleotides read TGTGCCAGCAGCTTAGGTCTACTAGCTCCCGGGGAGCTGTTTTTT.

The chain couples TRBV10-2 to TRBJ1-4; D call uncertain. V shed 11 bases and J shed 4 bases, with 8 bases lying between them. Germline V gene data show CDR1 as WSHSY and CDR2 as SAAADI. The CDR3 has 11 amino acids. Written as DNA, the CDR3 is TGCGCCGCTTCGAATAATGAAAAACTGTTTTTT. Amino acids: CAASNNEKLFF.

This chain uses TRBV5-4 with TRBJ1-2; 11 nucleotides match TRBD1. Germline V lookup: CDR1 SGHNT, CDR2 YYREEE (reference sequence). J lost 8 bases, V lost 2 bases, and 11 bases had no gene match. This CDR3 is built from 16 residues. In DNA, the CDR3 is TGTGCCAGCAGCTTAGAAGGGGACAGGGGGTTGTTCGGCTACACCTTC. It translates to CASSLEGDRGLFGYTF.

The chain has TRBV18 and TRBJ2-1, with D tentatively TRBD2 (6 bases). CDR1 is KGHSH and CDR2 is LQKENI in the germline V gene. With 3 bases removed from V and 10 bases from J, the gap between germline ends came to 19 bases. The CDR3 extends over 15 amino acids. The CDR3 here is CASSPMVAANLEQFF. The DNA of the CDR3 is TGTGCCAGCTCACCCATGGTAGCGGCTAACTTAGAGCAGTTCTTC.

The chain recombines TRBV7-2 with TRBJ2-7, with 9 bases aligning to TRBD1. V trimming: 1 base; J trimming: 3 bases; junction bases outside the gene matches: 1. Per germline, CDR1 SGHTA and CDR2 FQGNSA. This CDR3 is built from 14 residues. This chain's CDR3 is CASSLGDRVYEQYF. For the CDR3, the DNA is TGTGCCAGCAGCTTAGGGGACAGGGTCTACGAGCAGTACTTC.

This chain connects TRBV18 to TRBJ1-3, with 7 bases aligning to TRBD1. V was pared by 2 bases and J by 1 base, with 2 bases of the junction left unmatched. The CDR3 is 15 residues long. Germline values: CDR1 KGHSH, CDR2 LQKENI. CDR3 coding DNA: TGTGCCAGCTCACCAATACAGGGGTCTGGAAACACCATATATTTT. Its translation is CASSPIQGSGNTIYF.

This sequence joins TRBV27 and TRBJ1-5; D is unclear. Germline values: CDR1 MNHEY, CDR2 SMNVEV (reference sequence). Trimming removed 3 bases from V and 2 bases from J, with 11 bases in between. This CDR3 has 15 residues. CDR3 bases: TGTGCCAGCAGTTTTCTGGCAGCCGGCAATCAGCCCCAGCATTTT. Encoded protein: CASSFLAAGNQPQHF.

The J gene is TRBJ1-4, the V gene TRBV7-2; D unclear. There are 13 residues in the CDR3. Trimming pared 3 bases from V and 8 bases from J, leaving 10 bases between. Germline-derived CDR1 and CDR2 are SGHTA and FQGNSA. This CDR3 is CASSFRGAEKLFF. The CDR3 DNA is TGTGCCAGCAGCTTTCGGGGAGCGGAAAAACTGTTTTTT.

The V gene is TRBV7-2, the J gene TRBJ2-3, with D possibly TRBD2 on 6 matching bases. Germline loops: CDR1 SGHTA, CDR2 FQGNSA. The CDR3 runs 11 residues. Trimming took 0 bases from V and 11 from J, leaving 6 bases between them. CDR3: CASSLASGQYF. CDR3 nucleotides: TGTGCCAGCAGCTTAGCTAGCGGGCAGTATTTT.

The CDR3 sequence: CAIAGARGSGYTF. The CDR3 nucleotides read TGTGCCATTGCAGGGGCCCGGGGAAGTGGCTACACCTTC. This sequence joins TRBV19 and TRBJ1-2; D might be TRBD1 (6 bases). Between the trimmed V and J ends, which lost 10 bases and 7 bases, there was a span of 19 bases. The CDR3 has 13 residues. In germline, CDR1 is LNHDA, CDR2 SQIVND (reference sequence).

The rearrangement joins TRBV5-6 to TRBJ2-3; D gene ambiguous. V lost 0 bases and J 7 bases, leaving 9 bases between the germline ends. The CDR3 runs to 13 residues. Germline values: CDR1 SGHDT, CDR2 YYEEEE. The CDR3 nucleotides are TGTGCCAGCAGCTTGGCTGGTCGGAATACGCAGTATTTT. Its protein product is CASSLAGRNTQYF.

About this clone: Other DNA sequences in the sample encode the same CDR3. This chain uses TRBV7-2 with TRBJ2-5, with D uncertain. The V gene lost 6 bases and the J gene lost 4 bases, with 9 bases spanning the gap. The CDR3 is 12 amino acids. Germline CDR1 SGHTA, CDR2 FQGNSA. CDR3 sequence reads: CASSPLRETQYF. The DNA for the CDR3 is TGTGCCAGCAGTCCTCTTCGAGAGACCCAGTACTTC.

The V call is TRBV5-4, the J call TRBJ2-1; TRBD1 matches at 9 bases. The CDR3 is made up of 18 amino acids. J gave up 6 bases and V 3 bases, and 16 bases lay outside the gene matches. Germline V lookup: CDR1 SGHNT, CDR2 YYREEE (reference sequence). CDR3 DNA: TGTGCCAGCAGCTCAAAAAAAACCGGGACAGGGAAAGGCAATGAGCAGTTCTTC. Translated, it gives CASSSKKTGTGKGNEQFF.

The chain has TRBV5-6 and TRBJ1-4, with 7 bases identical to TRBD1. J gave up 7 bases and V 4 bases, and 1 base lay outside the gene matches. The CDR3 length is 12 residues. CDR1 and CDR2 (germline): SGHDT, YYEEEE. The CDR3 DNA is TGTGCCAGCAGCCCAGGGGGTGAAAAACTGTTTTTT. Its protein is CASSPGGEKLFF.

This clone was seen once. The chain combines TRBV28 with TRBJ2-7; TRBD1 aligns across 8 bases. In germline, CDR1 is MDHEN, CDR2 SYDVKM. V trimming: 5 bases; J trimming: 1 base; junction bases outside the gene matches: 10. CDR3 length equals 16 residues. The CDR3, as DNA: TGTGCCAGCAGTCCGAGACAGGGGCTTGGGTCCTACGAGCAGTACTTC. Protein: CASSPRQGLGSYEQYF.

J is TRBJ1-5 and V is TRBV7-8; 8 nucleotides match TRBD1. Trimming removed 1 base from V and 3 bases from J; junction bases left unmatched: 8. The CDR3 covers 17 residues. CDR1 SGHVS and CDR2 FQNEAQ come from the germline V gene. The CDR3 loop reads CASSLGRGRIDNQPQHF. The CDR3 DNA follows: TGTGCCAGCAGCTTAGGCAGGGGGCGAATTGACAATCAGCCCCAGCATTTT.

The J gene is TRBJ1-5, the V gene TRBV6-5; D gene uncertain. V gave up 8 bases and J gave up 9 bases, with 20 bases separating them. CDR1 and CDR2 (germline): MNHEY, SVGAGI. This CDR3 comprises 14 residues. CDR3 DNA: TGTGCCAGCGCCCGGTCGACCGTCTTAGGGCCCCAGCATTTT. Translating it yields CASARSTVLGPQHF.

The V and J genes are TRBV15 and TRBJ2-7, with 11 bases identical to TRBD2. Germline-derived CDR1 and CDR2 are LNHNV and YYDKDF (reference sequence). CDR3 length: 19 residues. V lost 0 bases and J lost 3; bases outside the gene matches: 13. The CDR3 spells CATSRDKAWTSGYGYEQYF. The DNA for the CDR3 is TGTGCCACCAGCAGAGATAAGGCCTGGACTAGCGGGTACGGCTACGAGCAGTACTTC.

This clone was detected only a few times. The V and J genes are TRBV5-1 and TRBJ2-6; no clear D gene. Germline CDR1 SGHRS, CDR2 YFSETQ. The CDR3 length is 13 residues. The germline V and J ends were trimmed by 0 bases and 4 bases, with 2 bases remaining between them. The CDR3 nucleotides read TGCGCCAGCAGCTTGGACGGGGCCAACGTCCTGACTTTC. Protein product: CASSLDGANVLTF.

The chain carries TRBV7-2 and TRBJ2-7; 7 bases are a match to TRBD2. Germline V lookup: CDR1 SGHTA, CDR2 FQGNSA. This CDR3 has 13 amino acids. With V trimmed by 4 bases and J by 8 bases, 8 bases remained unmatched. CDR3 residues: CASSSGLEGKQYF. The CDR3 DNA follows: TGTGCCAGCAGCTCTGGACTAGAAGGAAAGCAGTACTTC.

The genes are TRBV29-1 and TRBJ2-1; 14 bases align to TRBD2. Trimming removed 7 bases from V and 2 bases from J; junction bases left unmatched: 4. The germline CDR1 and CDR2 sequences are SQVTM and ANQGSEA. There are 15 residues in the CDR3. The CDR3, as DNA: TGCAGCGGGATGGGACTAGCGGGAGCCTACAATGAGCAGTTCTTC. Amino acid sequence: CSGMGLAGAYNEQFF.